Listed below are T cell receptor beta chains from one sample, sequenced in a study of CD8+CD57+ T cells in acquired aplastic anemia. A single record per CDR3 protein comes from TCRdb applying MiXCR to the reads. This table has some 240,000 distinct CDR3 sequences, approximately 35% appearing once. The sequenced sample consisted of sorted CD4+, CD8+, or CD8+CD57+ T cells (not recorded which) from PBMCs. The receptors derive from a human donor in good health, serving as a control. The CDR3 runs from the conserved cysteine through the conserved F or W. The order of the fields is CDR3 protein, CDR3 DNA, V gene, J gene, clone size, D gene. The D gene is left open where the match is weak. A clone size is listed for some rows: how often the clone was seen (once, few, many), or a class if it is expanded.

CDR3 protein: CASRETGPSYGYTF
CDR3 DNA: TGTGCCAGCCGAGAGACAGGCCCTAGCTATGGCTACACCTTC
V gene: TRBV2
J gene: TRBJ1-2
clone size: many
D gene: NA

CDR3 protein: CASSEPPVNTEAFF
CDR3 DNA: TGCGCCAGCAGTGAGCCGCCAGTGAACACCGAAGCTTTCTTT
V gene: TRBV10-1
J gene: TRBJ1-1
clone size: NA
D gene: NA

CDR3 protein: CASSSDWNTEAFF
CDR3 DNA: TGTGCCAGCAGTTCGGACTGGAACACTGAAGCTTTCTTT
V gene: TRBV12-3/TRBV12-4
J gene: TRBJ1-1
clone size: many
D gene: NA

CDR3 protein: CASSQVPGGNGYTF
CDR3 DNA: TGCGCCAGCAGCCAAGTACCAGGTGGAAATGGCTACACCTTC
V gene: TRBV4-1
J gene: TRBJ1-2
clone size: few
D gene: NA

CDR3 protein: CASSSDRGHTEAFF
CDR3 DNA: TGTGCCAGCAGCTCGGACAGGGGGCATACTGAAGCTTTCTTT
V gene: TRBV5-5
J gene: TRBJ1-1
clone size: many
D gene: TRBD1

CDR3 protein: CASSSTSGRGWETQYF
CDR3 DNA: TGTGCCAGCAGCTCGACTAGCGGGAGAGGATGGGAGACCCAGTACTTC
V gene: TRBV7-9
J gene: TRBJ2-5
clone size: NA
D gene: TRBD2

CDR3 protein: CASSLAPRTRTNTGELFF
CDR3 DNA: TGTGCCAGCAGTTTAGCCCCCCGGACAAGGACGAACACCGGGGAGCTGTTTTTT
V gene: TRBV25-1
J gene: TRBJ2-2
clone size: NA
D gene: NA

CDR3 protein: CASSLAERTISSYNEQFF
CDR3 DNA: TGTGCCAGCAGCTTAGCAGAGAGGACTATAAGCTCCTACAATGAGCAGTTCTTC
V gene: TRBV7-9
J gene: TRBJ2-1
clone size: many
D gene: NA

CDR3 protein: CASSPRAGGYDGELFF
CDR3 DNA: TGTGCCAGCAGCCCCCGAGCAGGGGGCTATGACGGGGAGCTGTTTTTT
V gene: TRBV11-1
J gene: TRBJ2-2
clone size: few
D gene: TRBD1

CDR3 protein: CASSARLASDTQYF
CDR3 DNA: TGTGCCAGCAGCGCAAGACTAGCGAGTGATACGCAGTATTTT
V gene: TRBV5-4
J gene: TRBJ2-3
clone size: NA
D gene: TRBD2

CDR3 protein: CAWRPGLRGMDTEAFF
CDR3 DNA: TGTGCCTGGAGGCCGGGACTCCGGGGCATGGACACTGAAGCTTTCTTT
V gene: TRBV30
J gene: TRBJ1-1
clone size: NA
D gene: NA